This record looks at one TCR beta chain sequence and its context. The sample is drawn from a study of cytomegalovirus exposure and HLA in healthy donors. Germline-derived CDR1 and CDR2 are MNHNS and SASEGT. Trimming cost V 8 bases and J 3 bases; bases outside gene matches: 1. The length of the CDR3 is 13 residues. The primer mix had 60 Vbeta and 13 Jbeta primers. Assay: immunoSEQ multiplex PCR; the TCRdb copy retains only in-frame clones and omits some. The data contain approximately 110,000 clones, approximately 80% of them singletons. Sequences were obtained from PBMCs. This sequence was found in a man aged 25 to 40 in good health and CMV-seronegative. The chain links TRBV6-1 to TRBJ1-5; 10 bases are a match to TRBD1. Here the CDR3 reads CASGTGVNQPQHF. DNA for the CDR3: TGTGCCAGCGGGACAGGGGTCAATCAGCCCCAGCATTTT.